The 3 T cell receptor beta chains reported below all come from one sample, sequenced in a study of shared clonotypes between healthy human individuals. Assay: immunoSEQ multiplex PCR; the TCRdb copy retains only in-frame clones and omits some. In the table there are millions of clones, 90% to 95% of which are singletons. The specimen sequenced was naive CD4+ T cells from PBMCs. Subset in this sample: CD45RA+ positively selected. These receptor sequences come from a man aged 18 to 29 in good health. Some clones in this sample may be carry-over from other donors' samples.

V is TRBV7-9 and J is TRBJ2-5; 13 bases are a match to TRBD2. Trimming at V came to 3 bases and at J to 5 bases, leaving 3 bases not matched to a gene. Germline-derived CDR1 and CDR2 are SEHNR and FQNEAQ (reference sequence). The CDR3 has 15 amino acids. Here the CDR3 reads CASSFGLAGVETQYF. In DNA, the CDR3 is TGTGCCAGCAGCTTCGGACTAGCGGGAGTGGAGACCCAGTACTTC.

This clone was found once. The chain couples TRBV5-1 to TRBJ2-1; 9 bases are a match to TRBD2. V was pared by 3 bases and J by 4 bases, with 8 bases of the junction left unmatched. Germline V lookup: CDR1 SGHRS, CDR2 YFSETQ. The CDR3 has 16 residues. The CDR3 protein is CASSSLAGALYNEQFF. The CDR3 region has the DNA TGCGCCAGCAGCTCTTTAGCGGGAGCTCTGTACAATGAGCAGTTCTTC.

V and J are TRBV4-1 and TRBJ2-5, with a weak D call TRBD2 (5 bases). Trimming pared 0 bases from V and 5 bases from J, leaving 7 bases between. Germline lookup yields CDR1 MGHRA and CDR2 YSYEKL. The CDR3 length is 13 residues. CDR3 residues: CASSQDQRETQYF. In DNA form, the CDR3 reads TGCGCCAGCAGCCAAGATCAGCGGGAGACCCAGTACTTC.